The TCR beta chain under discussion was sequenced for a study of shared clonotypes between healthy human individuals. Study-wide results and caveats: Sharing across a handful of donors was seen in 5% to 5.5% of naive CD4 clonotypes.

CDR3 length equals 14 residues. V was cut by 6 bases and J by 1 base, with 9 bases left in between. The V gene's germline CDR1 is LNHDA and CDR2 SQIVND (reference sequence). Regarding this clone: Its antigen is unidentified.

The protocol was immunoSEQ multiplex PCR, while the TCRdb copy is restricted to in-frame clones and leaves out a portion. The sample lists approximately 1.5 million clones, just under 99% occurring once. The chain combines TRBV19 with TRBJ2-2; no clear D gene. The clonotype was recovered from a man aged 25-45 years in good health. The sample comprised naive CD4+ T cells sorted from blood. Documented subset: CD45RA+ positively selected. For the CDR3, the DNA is TGTGCCAGTAGGAAGGCAGGGAACACCGGGGAGCTGTTTTTT. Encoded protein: CASRKAGNTGELFF.